These 25 T cell receptor beta chains were sequenced from one sample in a study of regulatory T cells in long-lasting Graves disease. Time point described: newly diagnosed GD, antithyroid drugs for less than 3 months. Preparation of the TCR library used RNA extracted from PBMCs. Relying on iRepertoire HTBI primers and Arm-PCR of CDR3 regions, the team built TCR beta libraries. TCRdb analysed the multiplex PCR reads with MiXCR anew, one entry per CDR3 protein. The sample shows approximately 400,000 distinct CDR3 sequences, about 15% of them seen only once. The same sample was also used in a study of T cells in Graves' hyperthyroidism and ophthalmopathy.

This specimen was peripheral blood mononuclear cells (PBMCs), taken at new diagnosis, from a patient treated with antithyroid drugs. All receptors come from a woman aged 30 to 39 with Graves disease.

The chain has TRBV6-2 or TRBV6-3 and TRBJ2-1, with unresolved D. Germline V gene sequence: CDR1 MNHEY, CDR2 SVGEGT. V dropped 4 bases and J dropped 2 bases, with 18 bases sitting between them. This CDR3 has 17 residues. CDR3 coding DNA: TGTGCCAGCAGTTCGGCCCCCGGGCCTCCCACCTACAATGAGCAGTTCTTC. Translating it yields CASSSAPGPPTYNEQFF.

V usage is TRBV28 and J usage is TRBJ1-2; D perhaps matches TRBD1 (6 bases). The CDR3 spans 15 residues. In germline, CDR1 is MDHEN, CDR2 SYDVKM. V lost 3 bases, J lost 5 bases, and 16 bases lay in between. CDR3 sequence reads: CASSFKGGGEYGYTF. The DNA for the CDR3 is TGTGCCAGCAGTTTTAAGGGGGGCGGAGAATATGGCTACACCTTC.

This clonotype was seen a few times. The V gene is TRBV10-1, the J gene TRBJ1-5; 7 positions match TRBD1. Germline V gene data show CDR1 as WNHNN and CDR2 as SYGVQD (reference sequence). This CDR3 is 16 amino acids long. Trimming cost V 7 bases and J 1 base; bases outside gene matches: 10. The CDR3 nucleotides are TGCGCCAGCACAACCGGGACAGTTACCAGCAATCAGCCCCAGCATTTT. Its translation is CASTTGTVTSNQPQHF.

This clonotype was seen ten or more times. The junction shows a germline mismatch at one end, possibly a read error. The V call is TRBV3-1, the J call TRBJ2-7, with 9 bases that match TRBD1. This CDR3 is built from 13 residues. CDR1 is LGHDT, CDR2 YNNKEL, per germline (reference sequence). The CDR3 DNA sequence: TGTGCCAGCAGCCAAGGATCGGGACAGGGCACCCACTTC. It translates to CASSQGSGQGTHF.

This clonotype was recorded at least ten times. The chain uses TRBV7-3 and TRBJ2-2; TRBD1 might be the D (6 bases). The V end was cut by 1 base, the J end by 0 bases, with 15 bases between. Per the germline V gene, CDR1 is SGHTA and CDR2 is FQGTGA. The CDR3 contains 18 residues. The CDR3 here is CASSLRPPGAANTGELFF. The CDR3 DNA is TGTGCCAGCAGCTTAAGACCGCCAGGGGCTGCGAACACCGGGGAGCTGTTTTTT.

This clonotype was recorded many times. The rearrangement links TRBV10-1 to TRBJ2-1; the D is unclear. Germline CDR1 is WNHNN and CDR2 is SYGVQD (reference sequence). V dropped 2 bases and J dropped 0 bases, with 5 bases sitting between them. CDR3 length: 14 amino acids. The CDR3 nucleotides read TGCGCCAGCAGTGAGAAGAGCTCCTACAATGAGCAGTTCTTC. Encoded protein: CASSEKSSYNEQFF.

The genes are TRBV5-1 and TRBJ2-3; 9 bases are a match to TRBD1. With V trimmed by 4 bases and J by 6 bases, 9 bases remained unmatched. Germline loops: CDR1 SGHRS, CDR2 YFSETQ. There are 15 residues in the CDR3. The CDR3 region is CASSRRDRVVDTQYF. CDR3 bases: TGCGCCAGCAGCCGCCGGGACAGGGTGGTGGATACGCAGTATTTT.

The rearrangement uses TRBV24-1 and TRBJ2-1; 12 nucleotides match TRBD2. J was trimmed by 7 bases and V by 1 base; bases with no gene match: 4. The CDR3 is 16 residues long. Per the germline V gene, CDR1 is KGHDR and CDR2 is SFDVKD. The CDR3 nucleotides are TGTGCCACCAGTGATTTTGGCCTAGCGGGGGGGAATGAGCAGTTCTTC. Its translation: CATSDFGLAGGNEQFF.

The chain recombines TRBV28 with TRBJ2-3, with 10 nucleotides matching TRBD2. The germline V gene has CDR1 MDHEN and CDR2 SYDVKM. This CDR3 contains 18 residues. Unmatched junction bases numbered 13, after V lost 7 bases and J lost 0 bases. CDR3 sequence: CASKRLAGVYSSTDTQYF. CDR3 nucleotide sequence: TGTGCCAGCAAGAGGCTAGCGGGAGTTTATTCTAGCACAGATACGCAGTATTTT.

The chain uses TRBV5-4 and TRBJ2-1; D tentatively fits TRBD1 or TRBD2 (7 bases each). V was shortened by 0 bases and J by 3 bases, with 13 bases between the two germline ends. Germline-derived CDR1 and CDR2 are SGHNT and YYREEE (reference sequence). The CDR3 totals 16 residues. Here the CDR3 reads CASSLATGEGYNEQFF. The CDR3 coding sequence is TGTGCCAGCAGCTTGGCTACAGGGGAGGGCTACAATGAGCAGTTCTTC.

This clonotype was seen more than once but under ten times. V gene TRBV7-8 combines with J gene TRBJ2-7; D gene unclear. Germline V gives CDR1 SGHVS, CDR2 FQNEAQ. This CDR3 has 16 residues. V was pared by 3 bases and J by 0 bases, with 15 bases between. The CDR3: CASSFKGGVSSYEQYF. The CDR3 DNA is TGTGCCAGCAGCTTTAAAGGTGGCGTGAGCTCCTACGAGCAGTACTTC.

This clonotype was counted at least ten times. The chain employs TRBV10-3 and TRBJ1-1, with D possibly TRBD1 on 6 matching bases. The CDR3 covers 17 residues. V lost 3 bases, J lost 2 bases, and 19 bases lay in between. CDR1 and CDR2 from the germline V gene are ENHRY and SYGVKD. CDR3 nucleotide sequence: TGTGCCATCAGTGACCCCGCTGCGGGGGGCGATAACACTGAAGCTTTCTTT. It translates to CAISDPAAGGDNTEAFF.

This clonotype was counted only a few times. This could be a read error, since a much larger clone is one nucleotide away. Written as DNA, the CDR3 is TGTGCCAGCGCCTCAAACGTGGGCGCGAGGCATGGCTACACCTTC. Translated: CASASNVGARHGYTF. This chain joins TRBV12-3 or TRBV12-4 and TRBJ1-2; D is ambiguous. The CDR3 is 15 residues long. Trimming took off 8 bases at V and 6 bases at J, with 22 bases between the two ends.

This clonotype was recorded at least ten times. J is TRBJ2-5 and V is TRBV2, with no clear D. This CDR3 region has 14 residues. Germline assignment: CDR1 SNHLY and CDR2 FYNNEI. V was shortened by 5 bases and J by 2 bases, with 12 bases between the two germline ends. CDR3 DNA sequence: TGTGCCAGCAGTTATGGGCTTGGGCAAGAGACCCAGTACTTC. Residues: CASSYGLGQETQYF.

In this sample, this clonotype turned up a few times. The chain links TRBV19 to TRBJ2-4; D gene ambiguous. Trimming stripped 6 bases from V and 1 base from J, with 16 bases between. The CDR3 is 16 amino acids. In germline, CDR1 is LNHDA, CDR2 SQIVND (reference sequence). CDR3 nucleotides: TGTGCCAGTAGCTCTGGGCCCAGGTCGGCCAAAAACATTCAGTACTTC. Its protein product is CASSSGPRSAKNIQYF.

The V and J genes are TRBV20-1 and TRBJ1-1, with TRBD1 as a possible D gene (5 bases). Germline values: CDR1 DFQATT, CDR2 SNEGSKA (reference sequence). V dropped 0 bases and J dropped 2 bases, with 22 bases sitting between them. The CDR3 is 18 amino acids. The CDR3 sequence is CSARDRGFVGRKNTEAFF. The CDR3 nucleotides read TGCAGTGCTAGAGATCGGGGGTTCGTAGGGAGGAAAAACACTGAAGCTTTCTTT.

The table lists this clonotype with many counts. The chain combines TRBV12-3 or TRBV12-4 with TRBJ2-1; no clear D gene. Trimming cost V 7 bases and J 0 bases, with 13 bases left between them. This CDR3 region has 15 residues. The CDR3 is CASKISRRSYNEQFF. The CDR3 DNA reads as TGTGCCAGCAAAATTAGCAGGCGCTCCTACAATGAGCAGTTCTTC.

This clonotype showed up many times. The chain joins TRBV5-1 to TRBJ2-1; TRBD1 matches 9 bases. CDR3 length: 17 amino acids. The V and J ends lost 7 bases and 7 bases, in that order; junction bases with no gene match: 18. CDR1 SGHRS and CDR2 YFSETQ come from the germline V gene. The CDR3 loop reads CASQPGPRTGVLNEQFF. In DNA form, the CDR3 reads TGCGCCAGCCAACCGGGACCAAGGACAGGGGTTCTGAATGAGCAGTTCTTC.

At least ten counts were recorded for this clonotype. The genes are TRBV11-1 and TRBJ1-1; D is ambiguous. Deletions cut 5 bases from V and 4 bases from J, with 14 bases between. CDR3 size: 14 residues. Per germline, CDR1 SGHAT and CDR2 FQDESV (reference sequence). In DNA, the CDR3 is TGTGCCAGCAGCCCCCCGGAGGTGAGCACTGAAGCTTTCTTT. It translates to CASSPPEVSTEAFF.

As to this clonotype: This may come from a read error, since a much larger clone is one base off. The chain has TRBV30 and TRBJ2-3, with 7 bases fitting TRBD2. The V gene end was trimmed by 7 bases and the J gene end by 8 bases; junction bases not matched to a gene: 12. Germline CDR1 reads GTSNPN; CDR2 reads SVGIG (reference sequence). This CDR3 is 13 amino acids long. The CDR3 is CASSLADTSTQYF. CDR3 DNA: TGTGCCTCGAGCCTAGCGGACACCTCTACGCAGTATTTT.

This clonotype turned up a few times. V is TRBV14 and J is TRBJ2-7; D call uncertain. The V end lost 2 bases, the J end lost 4 bases, and 12 bases lay between the germline ends. CDR1 and CDR2 from the germline V gene are SGHDN and FVKESK. The CDR3 covers 14 residues. CDR3 DNA: TGTGCCAGCAGCCAATGGGTGGCCGCTTACGAGCAGTACTTC. Translation gives CASSQWVAAYEQYF.

This clonotype has at least ten counts. This chain links TRBV30 with TRBJ2-2; D unclear. The CDR3 consists of 17 residues. From germline, CDR1 is GTSNPN and CDR2 SVGIG (reference sequence). Trimming pared 0 bases from V and 1 base from J, leaving 15 bases between. The CDR3, as DNA: TGTGCCTGGAGTGTACTTCTGGGCATGAAGAACACCGGGGAGCTGTTTTTT. Its protein is CAWSVLLGMKNTGELFF.

The gene calls are TRBV20-1 and TRBJ2-2; 13 positions match TRBD2. This CDR3 region has 15 residues. Germline assignment: CDR1 DFQATT and CDR2 SNEGSKA (reference sequence). V gave up 6 bases and J gave up 3 bases; unmatched junction bases: 4. CDR3: CSAYGLAGDTGELFF. The CDR3 bases are TGCAGTGCCTATGGACTAGCGGGAGACACCGGGGAGCTGTTTTTT.

Many counts were recorded for this clonotype. The chain joins TRBV12-3 or TRBV12-4 to TRBJ2-7; D is perhaps TRBD1 (6 bases). This CDR3 is built from 13 residues. The germline V and J ends were trimmed by 3 bases and 5 bases, with 11 bases remaining between them. The CDR3 DNA is TGTGCCAGCAGTTTCAGGGGTATCGACGAGCAGTACTTC. Translating it yields CASSFRGIDEQYF.

Many counts were recorded for this clonotype. J is TRBJ2-7 and V is TRBV9; D is undetermined. This CDR3 region has 16 residues. V lost 3 bases, J lost 1 base, and 17 bases lay in between. The germline V gene encodes CDR1 SGDLS and CDR2 YYNGEE. The CDR3 region is CASSDGDGPRSYEQYF. The DNA for the CDR3 is TGTGCCAGCAGCGATGGGGATGGGCCAAGATCCTACGAGCAGTACTTC.